These T cell receptor beta chains were read from a single sample in a study of cytomegalovirus exposure and HLA in healthy donors. Repertoires were generated with immunoSEQ multiplex PCR, while TCRdb's copy carries only in-frame clones and drops some. The sample lists 220,000 or so clones; around four fifths were seen once. The source material was PBMCs. These receptors were obtained from a woman in her 30s in good health and CMV-seropositive. Each CDR3 is given with its conserved first and last residue. D genes are given only for firm matches.

J gene,V gene,D gene,CDR3 protein
TRBJ2-7,TRBV13,TRBD1,CASSEHGTGDFYEQYF
TRBJ2-7,TRBV5-8,-,CASSLGQSKRGEQYF
TRBJ1-1,TRBV25-1,-,CASSGLGTTEAFF
TRBJ2-1,TRBV7-2,-,CASSLLTVEQFF
TRBJ2-1,TRBV30,TRBD2,CAWSAPSGGLAGNEQFF
TRBJ1-3,TRBV2,-,CASSEWRGPGDTIYF
TRBJ2-3,TRBV5-4,TRBD1,CASSSRDRGFATQYF
TRBJ2-1,TRBV12-5,-,CASGLLYNEQFF
TRBJ1-5,TRBV2,TRBD1,CASSVGQGRQPQHF
TRBJ1-1,TRBV28,-,CASIARAEAFF
TRBJ1-5,TRBV4-3,-,CASSQVDGQPQHF
TRBJ2-5,TRBV6-1,-,CASSRGETQYF
TRBJ2-7,TRBV12-5,-,CASGLAPLVDEQYF
TRBJ2-1,TRBV9,-,CASSAPGMRNEQFF
TRBJ1-2,TRBV11-3,-,CASSLLKSYGYTF
TRBJ2-7,TRBV11-2,TRBD1,CASSFPETGAYEQYF
TRBJ1-2,TRBV28,-,CASSFLYGYTF
TRBJ2-1,TRBV27,-,CASSFPGEANEQFF
TRBJ2-7,TRBV5-4,-,CASSPDPGREQYF
TRBJ1-1,TRBV5-1,-,CASSAALGQRMNTEAFF
TRBJ2-7,TRBV5-1,-,CASSPLMWAADGQYF
TRBJ1-1,TRBV7-9,-,CASITPTVNTEAFF
TRBJ2-1,TRBV27,TRBD2,CASSLSGGVNEQFF
TRBJ1-2,TRBV4-1,-,CASSPHAIRDKLGYTF
TRBJ2-5,TRBV9,-,CASTIGGGSQETQYF
TRBJ1-5,TRBV6-5,-,CATTRSPNQPQHF
TRBJ1-5,TRBV20-1,-,CSARDSDSWHF
TRBJ2-5,TRBV2,-,CASLLQETQYF
TRBJ2-7,TRBV19,-,CASSISSGYEQYF
TRBJ1-5,TRBV7-2,-,CASSLARTDYQPQHF
TRBJ2-3,TRBV18,TRBD2,CASSGLAGVADTQYF
TRBJ2-1,TRBV2,-,CASKPPGGGPTYNEQFF
TRBJ2-1,TRBV30,-,CAWGAQVAVNEQFF
TRBJ1-4,TRBV5-4,-,CASSFRGQGEKLFF
TRBJ2-7,TRBV2,-,CASSPSPSLSSTYEQYF
TRBJ2-3,TRBV25-1,-,CASSEWRGTDTQYF
TRBJ2-1,TRBV11-2,TRBD2,CASGTSGRYNEQFF
TRBJ2-3,TRBV7-9,-,CASSLAWQTDTQYF
TRBJ2-7,TRBV6-6,-,CASSYGPRSSYEQYF
TRBJ2-4,TRBV7-9,TRBD1,CASSPRTGDYIQYF
TRBJ2-2,TRBV9,-,CASSVGLVKELFF
TRBJ1-1,TRBV15,-,CATSRGGRFTEAFF
TRBJ1-3,TRBV2,-,CASSQSGNTIYF
TRBJ2-6,TRBV6-4,-,CASSDSRAGANVLTF
TRBJ1-5,TRBV13,TRBD1,CASSYGQASNQPQHF
TRBJ2-2,TRBV15,-,CATSRDPRSGELFF
TRBJ2-6,TRBV5-6,-,CASSLRSNLYSGANVLTF
TRBJ1-1,TRBV14,-,CASSHGSEAFF
TRBJ2-5,TRBV2,-,CASRSNYQETQYF
TRBJ2-2,TRBV7-9,TRBD1,CASSSPWGQDKIAGELFF
TRBJ2-7,TRBV6-5,-,CATINPGTGDEQYF
TRBJ2-2,TRBV2,TRBD2,CASSVGTRNTGELFF
TRBJ2-7,TRBV30,-,CAWGDGSPDEQYF
TRBJ2-1,TRBV10-1,-,CASSESTGLNEQFF
TRBJ2-1,TRBV2,TRBD2,CASRGTSGAYNEQFF